Below, 27 T cell receptor beta chains from the same sample are listed, as sequenced in a study of T-cell reconstitution after alpha-beta-depleted transplantation in children. Preparing the TCRbeta library involved the use of unique molecular identifiers. MiXCR, run by TCRdb on the PCR reads, gives a single entry per CDR3 protein. In the table there are about 190,000 distinct CDR3 sequences, about 6.4% of which are singletons. The specimen was PBMCs from the stem cell graft donor, collected from the stem cell graft. Receptors originate from a human donor who donated a stem cell graft to a child with Wiskott-Aldrich syndrome.

At least ten counts were recorded for this clonotype. V gene TRBV5-1 combines with J gene TRBJ2-1; no definite D call. CDR3 size: 13 residues. The germline V and J ends were trimmed by 0 bases and 9 bases, with 10 bases remaining between them. The germline gives CDR1 SGHRS, CDR2 YFSETQ. The CDR3 here is CASSLAPEGEQFF. The CDR3 DNA is TGCGCCAGCAGCTTGGCCCCAGAAGGTGAGCAGTTCTTC.

The chain employs TRBV5-5 and TRBJ1-5; TRBD1 matches at 9 bases. J was trimmed by 3 bases and V by 2 bases; bases with no gene match: 3. Germline V gene sequence: CDR1 SGHKS, CDR2 YYEKEE (reference sequence). The CDR3 has 15 residues. The CDR3 bases are TGTGCCAGCAGCTTAACAGGGGGCATCAATCAGCCCCAGCATTTT. It codes for CASSLTGGINQPQHF.

This clonotype showed up just a few times. V is TRBV5-1 and J is TRBJ1-5; no definite D call. The CDR3 covers 13 residues. CDR1 SGHRS and CDR2 YFSETQ come from the germline V gene. Trimming removed 4 bases at V and 9 bases at J, with 14 bases between. The CDR3 nucleotides are TGCGCCAGCAGCGACGGACGTACCGGGCCCCAGCATTTT. Translating it yields CASSDGRTGPQHF.

This clonotype was detected ten times or more. This sequence joins TRBV12-3 or TRBV12-4 and TRBJ2-1; the match to TRBD1 covers 8 bases. The trim removed 6 bases at V and 4 bases at J, leaving 8 bases unmatched. The CDR3 is made up of 15 amino acids. CDR3 bases: TGTGCCAGCAGGCTGACAGGGGCTCGGTACAATGAGCAGTTCTTC. Its translation is CASRLTGARYNEQFF.

This clonotype was detected many times. V gene TRBV25-1 combines with J gene TRBJ1-2; D is uncertain. Germline CDR1 MGHDK, CDR2 SYGVNS. The CDR3 extends over 12 amino acids. The V end lost 1 base, the J end lost 4 bases, and 4 bases lay between the germline ends. The CDR3 DNA is TGTGCCAGCAGTGAATTAACCTATGGCTACACCTTC. Translated: CASSELTYGYTF.

This clonotype showed up many times. The rearrangement links TRBV2 to TRBJ2-3; 7 bases align to TRBD1. The V gene end was trimmed by 3 bases and the J gene end by 5 bases; junction bases not matched to a gene: 5. The CDR3 is 14 amino acids. Per germline, CDR1 SNHLY and CDR2 FYNNEI. The CDR3 protein is CASSDATGVDTQYF. CDR3 nucleotide sequence: TGTGCCAGCAGTGACGCAACAGGGGTAGATACGCAGTATTTT.

This clonotype was observed many times. This chain connects TRBV20-1 to TRBJ2-7, with 12 nucleotides matching TRBD2. Germline V gene sequence: CDR1 DFQATT, CDR2 SNEGSKA (reference sequence). This CDR3 spans 16 amino acids. The J segment lost 3 bases and the V segment lost 1 base, leaving 7 bases of the junction unmatched. CDR3 loop: CSARALTSGRIYEQYF. Written as DNA, the CDR3 is TGCAGTGCTAGAGCCCTAACTAGCGGGAGGATCTACGAGCAGTACTTC.

This clonotype was counted only a few times. The gene calls are TRBV28 and TRBJ2-3; 12 bases map to TRBD2. Germline assignment: CDR1 MDHEN and CDR2 SYDVKM. This CDR3 comprises 16 residues. With V trimmed by 2 bases and J by 2 bases, 2 bases remained unmatched. The CDR3 DNA reads as TGTGCCAGCAGTTTAGGACTAGCGGGATTCACAGATACGCAGTATTTT. Translated: CASSLGLAGFTDTQYF.

This clonotype has more than one count but fewer than ten. The rearrangement links TRBV11-2 to TRBJ2-5, with 10 bases that match TRBD1. The V gene end was trimmed by 5 bases and the J gene end by 1 base; junction bases not matched to a gene: 13. From germline, CDR1 is SGHAT and CDR2 FQNNGV. The length of the CDR3 is 18 residues. The CDR3 sequence: CASSLTGGTGAPQETQYF. CDR3 DNA: TGTGCCAGCAGCCTTACGGGAGGGACAGGGGCCCCCCAAGAGACCCAGTACTTC.

This chain links TRBV7-9 with TRBJ2-1; no clear D. The germline V gene has CDR1 SEHNR and CDR2 FQNEAQ (reference sequence). Trimming left V 2 bases short and J 8 bases short, with 7 bases between. The CDR3 extends over 12 amino acids. CDR3 region: CASSLFSDEQFF. In nucleotides, the CDR3 is TGTGCCAGCAGCTTATTTTCGGATGAGCAGTTCTTC.

This clonotype was observed many times. The chain combines TRBV5-1 with TRBJ1-1, with 8 bases fitting TRBD1. With 4 bases clipped from V and 2 bases from J, the junction kept 7 bases outside the gene matches. Germline CDR1 SGHRS, CDR2 YFSETQ. This CDR3 is built from 15 residues. This CDR3 reads CASSPQGAVNTEAFF. The CDR3 coding sequence is TGCGCCAGCAGCCCCCAGGGGGCCGTAAACACTGAAGCTTTCTTT.

At least ten counts were recorded for this clonotype. The chain joins TRBV5-1 to TRBJ2-7; 15 positions agree with TRBD2. The CDR3 covers 17 residues. Germline trimming cut 5 bases from V and 3 bases from J; bases unmatched to any gene: 9. The germline gives CDR1 SGHRS, CDR2 YFSETQ. CDR3 coding DNA: TGCGCCAGCAGTTCGGGACTAGCGGGAGGACCGAGCTACGAGCAGTACTTC. This codes for CASSSGLAGGPSYEQYF.

This clonotype was seen repeatedly, ten times or more. The V gene is TRBV20-1, the J gene TRBJ2-3; 9 bases line up with TRBD2. V dropped 3 bases and J dropped 6; count of bases not matched to a gene: 4. The germline CDR1 and CDR2 sequences are DFQATT and SNEGSKA (reference sequence). The CDR3 is 13 amino acids. CDR3 coding DNA: TGCAGTGCTAGGCGGGAGGGCCGGGATACGCAGTATTTT. Translating it yields CSARREGRDTQYF.

This clonotype was counted ten times or more. The chain uses TRBV6-5 and TRBJ1-2; no clear D. Germline lookup yields CDR1 MNHEY and CDR2 SVGAGI. Trimming took off 0 bases at V and 1 base at J, with 9 bases between the two ends. The CDR3 extends over 15 amino acids. CDR3 sequence: CASSYSLTDNYGYTF. The CDR3 DNA sequence: TGTGCCAGCAGTTACTCCCTAACGGATAACTATGGCTACACCTTC.

This clonotype appeared a few times. The genes are TRBV20-1 and TRBJ2-1; weak D call: TRBD2 (5 bases). The CDR3 spans 13 residues. The germline gives CDR1 DFQATT, CDR2 SNEGSKA (reference sequence). The ends were cut back, 2 bases at V and 7 bases at J, with 12 bases in the middle. CDR3 region: CSARKRAANEQFF. In DNA form, the CDR3 reads TGCAGTGCTAGAAAGAGGGCCGCTAATGAGCAGTTCTTC.

This clonotype was seen repeatedly, ten times or more. V is TRBV20-1 and J is TRBJ2-7; TRBD1 or TRBD2 may be the D gene (6 bases each). Germline assignment: CDR1 DFQATT and CDR2 SNEGSKA (reference sequence). V was pared by 2 bases and J by 5 bases, with 13 bases between. The CDR3 extends over 13 amino acids. The CDR3 region is CSARIGGPDEQYF. CDR3 in DNA: TGCAGTGCTAGAATCGGGGGCCCAGACGAGCAGTACTTC.

V usage is TRBV24-1 and J usage is TRBJ2-7; the match to TRBD1 covers 9 bases. With V trimmed by 5 bases and J by 5 bases, 15 bases remained unmatched. The germline CDR1 and CDR2 sequences are KGHDR and SFDVKD. The CDR3 contains 17 residues. In DNA form, the CDR3 reads TGTGCCACCAGTGCCGGAGGAGGGACAGGGTGGCCTCACGAGCAGTACTTC. Amino acids: CATSAGGGTGWPHEQYF.

This clonotype was counted at least ten times. The chain uses TRBV20-1 and TRBJ1-5; D call uncertain. The V end lost 0 bases, the J end lost 0 bases, and 6 bases lay between the germline ends. The V gene's germline CDR1 is DFQATT and CDR2 SNEGSKA (reference sequence). The CDR3 is 14 amino acids. CDR3 DNA sequence: TGCAGTGCTAGAGAGGTTAATAGCAATCAGCCCCAGCATTTT. Translating it yields CSAREVNSNQPQHF.

This clonotype was counted many times. V usage is TRBV29-1 and J usage is TRBJ2-3, with 9 nucleotides matching TRBD2. Losses at the gene ends were 8 bases for V and 3 bases for J; bases not matched to a gene: 6. The CDR3 spans 13 residues. Germline-derived CDR1 and CDR2 are SQVTM and ANQGSEA. CDR3 nucleotides: TGCAGCCCTATTCTAGCGGGGACAGATACGCAGTATTTT. Translating it yields CSPILAGTDTQYF.

This clonotype was counted ten times or more. CDR3: CASSYGLAGGYNEQFF. The CDR3 DNA sequence: TGTGCCAGCAGTTACGGACTAGCGGGAGGATACAATGAGCAGTTCTTC. The gene calls are TRBV6-5 and TRBJ2-1; 14 bases map to TRBD2. Per germline, CDR1 MNHEY and CDR2 SVGAGI. J gave up 4 bases and V 2 bases, and 1 base lay outside the gene matches. The CDR3 runs to 16 residues.

This clonotype turned up a few times. The V and J genes are TRBV13 and TRBJ1-2, with D perhaps matching TRBD1 (6 bases). Trimming left V 3 bases short and J 1 base short, with 12 bases between. The CDR3 totals 15 residues. In germline, CDR1 is PRHDT, CDR2 FYEKMQ (reference sequence). CDR3 loop: CASSFSQGDNYGYTF. CDR3 bases: TGTGCCAGCAGCTTCTCACAGGGTGATAACTATGGCTACACCTTC.

This clonotype was recorded at least ten times. The rearrangement joins TRBV7-9 to TRBJ1-2; 7 nucleotides line up with TRBD1. V trimming: 6 bases; J trimming: 0 bases; junction bases outside the gene matches: 4. Germline V lookup: CDR1 SEHNR, CDR2 FQNEAQ (reference sequence). This CDR3 comprises 14 residues. For the CDR3, the DNA is TGTGCCAGCAGGGGGACAGAGACTAACTATGGCTACACCTTC. This codes for CASRGTETNYGYTF. Using reference TRBV7-9 and TRBJ1-2 for the parts outside the CDR3, the full variable domain is DTGVSQNPRHKITKRGQNVTFRCDPISEHNRLYWYRQTLGQGPEFLTYFQNEAQLEKSRLLSDRFSAERPKGSFSTLEIQRTEQGDSAMYLCASRGTETNYGYTFGSGTRLTVV.

This clonotype was counted many times. The chain employs TRBV20-1 and TRBJ2-7; 9 nucleotides agree with TRBD2. Germline V gene data show CDR1 as DFQATT and CDR2 as SNEGSKA (reference sequence). Trimming removed 0 bases from V and 0 bases from J; junction bases left unmatched: 6. This CDR3 has 16 residues. For the CDR3, the DNA is TGCAGTGCTAGAGACGAGCTAGCGGGGAGCTCCTACGAGCAGTACTTC. As protein: CSARDELAGSSYEQYF.

J is TRBJ2-4 and V is TRBV12-3 or TRBV12-4; 9 nucleotides agree with TRBD2. The CDR3 is 15 amino acids. The J segment lost 7 bases and the V segment lost 3 bases, leaving 7 bases of the junction unmatched. The CDR3 sequence: CASSFSWREGNIQYF. CDR3 coding DNA: TGTGCCAGCAGTTTTAGCTGGCGGGAGGGGAACATTCAGTACTTC.

This clonotype was observed many times. The rearrangement uses TRBV20-1 and TRBJ2-1, with 9 bases aligning to TRBD1. The J segment lost 3 bases and the V segment lost 0 bases, leaving 6 bases of the junction unmatched. The length of the CDR3 is 16 residues. From germline, CDR1 is DFQATT and CDR2 SNEGSKA (reference sequence). For the CDR3, the DNA is TGCAGTGCTAGAGATTTCAGGACAGGGGACTACAATGAGCAGTTCTTC. Its translation is CSARDFRTGDYNEQFF.

This clonotype was found a few times. The V and J genes are TRBV19 and TRBJ2-2; the match to TRBD2 covers 10 bases. The CDR3 length is 18 residues. Germline V gene data show CDR1 as LNHDA and CDR2 as SQIVND (reference sequence). V dropped 0 bases and J dropped 6; count of bases not matched to a gene: 10. The CDR3 spells CASSIERPSGSPPGELFF. In DNA form, the CDR3 reads TGTGCCAGTAGTATAGAGAGGCCTAGCGGGAGTCCCCCCGGGGAGCTGTTTTTT.

This clonotype has ten or more counts. This chain connects TRBV11-3 to TRBJ2-7, with 8 bases aligning to TRBD2. The CDR3 length is 15 residues. Trimming took 4 bases from V and 4 from J; bases not matched to a gene: 9. Germline V gene lookup returns CDR1 SGHNT and CDR2 YENEEA. The CDR3 nucleotides are TGTGCCAGCAGCTCATCCGGGACTAGAAGTTACGAGCAGTACTTC. This encodes CASSSSGTRSYEQYF. Full variable domain (remainder filled in from reference TRBV11-3 and TRBJ2-7): EAGVVQSPRYKIIEKKQPVAFWCNPISGHNTLYWYLQNLGQGPELLIRYENEEAVDDSQLPKDRFSAERLKGVDSTLKIQPAELGDSAVYLCASSSSGTRSYEQYFGPGTRLTVT.